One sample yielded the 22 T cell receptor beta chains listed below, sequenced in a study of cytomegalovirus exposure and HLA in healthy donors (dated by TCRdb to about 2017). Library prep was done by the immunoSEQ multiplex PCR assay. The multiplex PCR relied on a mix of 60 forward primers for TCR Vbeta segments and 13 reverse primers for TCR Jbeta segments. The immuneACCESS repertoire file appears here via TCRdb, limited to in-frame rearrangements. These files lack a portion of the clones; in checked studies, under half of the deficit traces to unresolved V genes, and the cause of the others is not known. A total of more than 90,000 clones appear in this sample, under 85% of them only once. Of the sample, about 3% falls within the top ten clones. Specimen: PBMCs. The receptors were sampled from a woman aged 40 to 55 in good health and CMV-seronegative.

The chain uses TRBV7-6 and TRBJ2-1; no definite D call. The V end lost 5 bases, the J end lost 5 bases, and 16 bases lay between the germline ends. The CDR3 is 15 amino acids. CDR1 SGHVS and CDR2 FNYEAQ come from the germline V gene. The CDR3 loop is CASSPEARRDNEQFF. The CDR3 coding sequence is TGTGCCAGCAGCCCAGAGGCCCGCCGAGACAATGAGCAGTTCTTC. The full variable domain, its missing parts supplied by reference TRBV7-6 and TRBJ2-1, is GAGVSQSPRYKVTKRGQDVALRCDPISGHVSLYWYRQALGQGPEFLTYFNYEAQQDKSGLPNDRFSAERPEGSISTLTIQRTEQRDSAMYRCASSPEARRDNEQFFGPGTRLTVL.

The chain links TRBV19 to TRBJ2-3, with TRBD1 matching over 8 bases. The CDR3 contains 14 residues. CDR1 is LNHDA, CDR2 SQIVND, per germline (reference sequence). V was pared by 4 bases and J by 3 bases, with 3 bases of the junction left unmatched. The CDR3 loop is CASSSTGGTDTQYF. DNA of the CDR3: TGTGCCAGTAGTAGTACAGGGGGAACAGATACGCAGTATTTT.

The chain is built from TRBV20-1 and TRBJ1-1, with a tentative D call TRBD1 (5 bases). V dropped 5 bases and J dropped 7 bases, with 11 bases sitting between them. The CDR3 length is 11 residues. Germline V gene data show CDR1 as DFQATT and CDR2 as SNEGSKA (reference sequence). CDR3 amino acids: CSAGTEIEAFF. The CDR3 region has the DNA TGCAGTGCTGGGACTGAAATTGAAGCTTTCTTT.

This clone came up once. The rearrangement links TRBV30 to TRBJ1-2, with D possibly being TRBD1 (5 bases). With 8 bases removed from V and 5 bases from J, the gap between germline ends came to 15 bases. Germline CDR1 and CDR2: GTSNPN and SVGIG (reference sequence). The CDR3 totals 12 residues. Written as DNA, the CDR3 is TGTGCCAGAGACCTTAGGGGTTATGGCTACACCTTC. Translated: CARDLRGYGYTF.

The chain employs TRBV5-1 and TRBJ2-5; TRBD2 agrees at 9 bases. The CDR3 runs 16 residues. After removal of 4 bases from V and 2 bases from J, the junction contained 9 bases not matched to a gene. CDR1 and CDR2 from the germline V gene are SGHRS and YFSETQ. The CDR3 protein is CASSPGFAGGQETQYF. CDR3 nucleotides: TGCGCCAGCAGCCCCGGTTTTGCGGGAGGGCAAGAGACCCAGTACTTC.

The CDR3 sequence: CASSSIPLLGRNTEAFF. The CDR3 DNA is TGTGCCAGCAGCTCCATTCCTCTACTAGGGAGGAACACTGAAGCTTTCTTT. The J gene is TRBJ1-1, the V gene TRBV7-9, with D unresolved. The germline V gene encodes CDR1 SEHNR and CDR2 FQNEAQ (reference sequence). The V end was cut by 4 bases, the J end by 1 base, with 19 bases between. The CDR3 spans 17 residues.

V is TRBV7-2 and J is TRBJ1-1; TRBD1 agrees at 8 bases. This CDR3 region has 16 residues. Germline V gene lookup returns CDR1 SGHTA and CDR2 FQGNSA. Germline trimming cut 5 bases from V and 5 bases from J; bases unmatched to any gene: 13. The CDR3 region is CASSPTSGRQGTEAFF. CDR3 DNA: TGTGCCAGCAGCCCAACCTCGGGGAGACAGGGGACTGAAGCTTTCTTT.

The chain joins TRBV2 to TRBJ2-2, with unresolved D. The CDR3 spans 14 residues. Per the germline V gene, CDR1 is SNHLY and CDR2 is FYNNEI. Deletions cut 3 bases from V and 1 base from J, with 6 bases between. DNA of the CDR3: TGTGCCAGCAGTGAGATTAGGAACACCGGGGAGCTGTTTTTT. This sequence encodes CASSEIRNTGELFF.

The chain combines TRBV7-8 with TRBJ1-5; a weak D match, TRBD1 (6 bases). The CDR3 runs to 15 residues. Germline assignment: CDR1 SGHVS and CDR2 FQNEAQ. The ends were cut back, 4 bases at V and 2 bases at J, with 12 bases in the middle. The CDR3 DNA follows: TGTGCCAGCAGCTCAGGGGAAGTCGGCAATCAGCCCCAGCATTTT. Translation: CASSSGEVGNQPQHF. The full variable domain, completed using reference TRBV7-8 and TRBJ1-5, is GAGVSQSPRYKVAKRGQDVALRCDPISGHVSLFWYQQALGQGPEFLTYFQNEAQLDKSGLPSDRFFAERPEGSVSTLKIQRTQQEDSAVYLCASSSGEVGNQPQHFGDGTRLSIL.

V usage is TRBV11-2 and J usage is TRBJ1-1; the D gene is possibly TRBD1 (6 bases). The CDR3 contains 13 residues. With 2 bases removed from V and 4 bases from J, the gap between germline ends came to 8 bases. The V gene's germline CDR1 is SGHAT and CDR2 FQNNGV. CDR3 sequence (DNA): TGTGCCAGCAGCTTATCAGGGGTCACTGAAGCTTTCTTT. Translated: CASSLSGVTEAFF.

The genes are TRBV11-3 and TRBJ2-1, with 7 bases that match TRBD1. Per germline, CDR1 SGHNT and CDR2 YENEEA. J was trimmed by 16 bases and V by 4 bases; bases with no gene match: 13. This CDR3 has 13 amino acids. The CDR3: CASSSAIGGESFF. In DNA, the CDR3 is TGTGCCAGCAGCTCAGCCATAGGGGGCGAGTCCTTCTTC.

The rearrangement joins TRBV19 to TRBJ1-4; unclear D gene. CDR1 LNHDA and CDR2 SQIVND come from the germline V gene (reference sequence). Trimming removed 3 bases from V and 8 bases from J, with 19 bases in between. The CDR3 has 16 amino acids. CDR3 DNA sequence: TGTGCCAGTAGTATTGGAAGGAGCCCGCTTAGGGAAAAACTGTTTTTT. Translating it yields CASSIGRSPLREKLFF.

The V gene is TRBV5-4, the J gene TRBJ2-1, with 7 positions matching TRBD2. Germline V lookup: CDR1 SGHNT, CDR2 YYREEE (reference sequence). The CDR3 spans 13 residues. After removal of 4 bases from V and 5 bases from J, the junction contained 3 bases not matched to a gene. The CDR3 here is CASSRAGNNEQFF. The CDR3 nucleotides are TGTGCCAGCAGCAGAGCGGGAAACAATGAGCAGTTCTTC.

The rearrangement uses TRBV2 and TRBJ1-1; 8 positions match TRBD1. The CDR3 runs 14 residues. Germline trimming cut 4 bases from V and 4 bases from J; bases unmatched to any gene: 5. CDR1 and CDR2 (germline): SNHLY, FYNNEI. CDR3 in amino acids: CASSGTGMVTEAFF. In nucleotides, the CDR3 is TGTGCCAGCAGTGGGACAGGGATGGTCACTGAAGCTTTCTTT.

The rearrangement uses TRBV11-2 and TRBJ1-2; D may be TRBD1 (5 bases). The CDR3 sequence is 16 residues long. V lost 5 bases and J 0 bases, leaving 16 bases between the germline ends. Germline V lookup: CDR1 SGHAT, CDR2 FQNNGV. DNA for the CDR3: TGTGCCAGCAGCCGTCCGGGAGACAGTACTAACTATGGCTACACCTTC. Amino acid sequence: CASSRPGDSTNYGYTF.

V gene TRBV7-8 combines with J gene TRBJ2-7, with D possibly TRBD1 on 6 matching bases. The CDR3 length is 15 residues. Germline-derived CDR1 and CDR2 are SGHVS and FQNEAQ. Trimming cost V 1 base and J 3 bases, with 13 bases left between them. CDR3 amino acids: CASSLEIRGLYEQYF. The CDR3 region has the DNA TGTGCCAGCAGCTTAGAAATCAGGGGCCTCTACGAGCAGTACTTC.

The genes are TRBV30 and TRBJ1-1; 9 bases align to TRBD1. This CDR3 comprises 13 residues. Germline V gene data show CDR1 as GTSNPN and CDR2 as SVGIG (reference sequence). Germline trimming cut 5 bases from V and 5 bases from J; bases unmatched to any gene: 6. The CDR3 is CAWATGGRTEAFF. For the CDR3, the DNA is TGTGCCTGGGCCACAGGGGGCAGAACTGAAGCTTTCTTT.

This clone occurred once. The CDR3 sequence is CATSYREAGELFF. Written as DNA, the CDR3 is TGTGCCACCAGCTATAGGGAGGCCGGGGAGCTGTTTTTT. V and J are TRBV15 and TRBJ2-2; possible D gene TRBD2, 6 bases. The germline gives CDR1 LNHNV, CDR2 YYDKDF (reference sequence). This CDR3 has 13 amino acids. The germline V and J ends were trimmed by 5 bases and 6 bases, with 10 bases remaining between them.

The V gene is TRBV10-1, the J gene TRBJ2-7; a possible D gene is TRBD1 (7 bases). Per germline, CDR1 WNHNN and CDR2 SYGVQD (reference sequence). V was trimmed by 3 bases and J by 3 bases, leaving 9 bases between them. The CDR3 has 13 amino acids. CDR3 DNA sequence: TGCGCCAGCAGTGACAGGGGGGTCTACGAGCAGTACTTC. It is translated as CASSDRGVYEQYF.

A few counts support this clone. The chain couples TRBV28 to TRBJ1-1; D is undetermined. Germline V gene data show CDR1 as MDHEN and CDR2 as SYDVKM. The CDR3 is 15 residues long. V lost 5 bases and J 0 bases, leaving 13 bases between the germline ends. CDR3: CASSPILPMNTEAFF. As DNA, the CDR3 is TGTGCCAGCAGTCCCATACTGCCAATGAACACTGAAGCTTTCTTT. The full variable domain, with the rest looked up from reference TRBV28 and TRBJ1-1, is DVKVTQSSRYLVKRTGEKVFLECVQDMDHENMFWYRQDPGLGLRLIYFSYDVKMKEKGDIPEGYSVSREKKERFSLILESASTNQTSMYLCASSPILPMNTEAFFGQGTRLTVV.

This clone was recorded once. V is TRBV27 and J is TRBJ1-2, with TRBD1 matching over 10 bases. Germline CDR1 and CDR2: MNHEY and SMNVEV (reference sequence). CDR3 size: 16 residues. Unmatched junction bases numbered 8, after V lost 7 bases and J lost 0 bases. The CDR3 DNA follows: TGTGCCAGCAACCCCTGGGGACAGGGGTCTAACTATGGCTACACCTTC. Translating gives CASNPWGQGSNYGYTF.

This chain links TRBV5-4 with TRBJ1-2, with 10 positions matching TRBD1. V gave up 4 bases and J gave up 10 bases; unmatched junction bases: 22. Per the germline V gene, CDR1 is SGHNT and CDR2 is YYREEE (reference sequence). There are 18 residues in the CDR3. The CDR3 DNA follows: TGTGCCAGCAGCATGGAAGAAATAAACCCGGGACAGGGGATCGACTACACCTTC. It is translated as CASSMEEINPGQGIDYTF.